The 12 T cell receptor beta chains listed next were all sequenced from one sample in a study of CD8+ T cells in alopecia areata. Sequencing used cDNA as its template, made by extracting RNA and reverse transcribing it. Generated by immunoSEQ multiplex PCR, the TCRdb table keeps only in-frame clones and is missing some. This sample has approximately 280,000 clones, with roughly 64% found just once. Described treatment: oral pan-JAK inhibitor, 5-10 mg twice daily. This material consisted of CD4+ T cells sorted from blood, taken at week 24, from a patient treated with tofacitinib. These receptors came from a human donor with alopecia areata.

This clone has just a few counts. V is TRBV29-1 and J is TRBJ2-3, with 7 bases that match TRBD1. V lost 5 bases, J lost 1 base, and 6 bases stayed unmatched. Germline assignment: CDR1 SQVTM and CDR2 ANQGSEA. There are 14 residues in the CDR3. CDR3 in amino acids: CSVRRGLGTDTQYF. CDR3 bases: TGCAGCGTTCGTAGGGGGCTAGGCACAGATACGCAGTATTTT.

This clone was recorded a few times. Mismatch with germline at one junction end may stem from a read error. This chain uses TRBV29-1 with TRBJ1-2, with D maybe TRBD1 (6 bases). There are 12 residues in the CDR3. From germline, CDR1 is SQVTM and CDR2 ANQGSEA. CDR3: CSGEQGYYGYTF. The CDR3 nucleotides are TGCAGCGGTGAACAGGGTTACTATGGCTACACCTTC.

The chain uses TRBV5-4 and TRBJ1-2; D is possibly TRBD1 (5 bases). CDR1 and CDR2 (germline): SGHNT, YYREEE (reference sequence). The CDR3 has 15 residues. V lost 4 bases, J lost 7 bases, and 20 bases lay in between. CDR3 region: CASSPARGAERGYTF. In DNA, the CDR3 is TGTGCCAGCAGCCCCGCTCGCGGGGCAGAACGTGGCTACACCTTC.

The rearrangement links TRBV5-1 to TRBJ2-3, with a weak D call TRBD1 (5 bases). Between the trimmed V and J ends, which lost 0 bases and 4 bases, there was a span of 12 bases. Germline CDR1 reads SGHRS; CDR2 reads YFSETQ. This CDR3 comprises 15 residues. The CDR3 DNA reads TGCGCCAGCAGCTTGGAGGGGAATCGAGCAGATACGCAGTATTTT. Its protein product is CASSLEGNRADTQYF.

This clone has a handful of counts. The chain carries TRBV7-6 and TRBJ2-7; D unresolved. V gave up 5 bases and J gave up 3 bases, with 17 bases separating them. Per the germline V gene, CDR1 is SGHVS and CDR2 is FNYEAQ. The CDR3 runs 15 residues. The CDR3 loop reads CASSPRPASNYEQYF. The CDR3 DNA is TGTGCCAGCAGCCCCCGCCCGGCATCAAACTACGAGCAGTACTTC.

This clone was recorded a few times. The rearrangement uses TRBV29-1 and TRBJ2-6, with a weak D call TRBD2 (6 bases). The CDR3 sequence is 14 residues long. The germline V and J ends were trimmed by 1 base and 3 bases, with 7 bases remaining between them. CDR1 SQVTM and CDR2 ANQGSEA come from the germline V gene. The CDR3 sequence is CSVEGRGGANVLTF. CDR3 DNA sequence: TGCAGCGTTGAAGGGCGGGGTGGGGCCAACGTCCTGACTTTC.

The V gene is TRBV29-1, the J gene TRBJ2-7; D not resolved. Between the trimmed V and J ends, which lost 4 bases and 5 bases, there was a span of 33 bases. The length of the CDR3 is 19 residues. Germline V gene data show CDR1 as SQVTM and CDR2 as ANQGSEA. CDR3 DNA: TGCAGCGTTGTCGTGCGGAGACTTTCCAACTACCACCCTTTCGACGAGCAGTACTTC. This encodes CSVVVRRLSNYHPFDEQYF.

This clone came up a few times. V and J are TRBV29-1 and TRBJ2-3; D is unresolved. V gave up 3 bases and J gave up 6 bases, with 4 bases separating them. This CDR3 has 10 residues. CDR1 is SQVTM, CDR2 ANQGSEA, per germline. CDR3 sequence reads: CSVDSDTQYF. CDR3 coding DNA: TGCAGCGTTGATAGTGATACGCAGTATTTT.

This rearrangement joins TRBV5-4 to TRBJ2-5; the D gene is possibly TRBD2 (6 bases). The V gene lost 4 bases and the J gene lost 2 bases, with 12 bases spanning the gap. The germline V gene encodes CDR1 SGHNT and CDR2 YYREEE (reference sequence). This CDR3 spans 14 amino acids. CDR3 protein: CASSPGGEQETQYF. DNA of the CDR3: TGTGCCAGCAGCCCAGGAGGGGAACAAGAGACCCAGTACTTC. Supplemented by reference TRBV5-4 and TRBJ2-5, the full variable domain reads ETGVTQSPTHLIKTRGQQVTLRCSSQSGHNTVSWYQQALGQGPQFIFQYYREEENGRGNFPPRFSGLQFPNYSSELNVNALELDDSALYLCASSPGGEQETQYFGPGTRLLVL.

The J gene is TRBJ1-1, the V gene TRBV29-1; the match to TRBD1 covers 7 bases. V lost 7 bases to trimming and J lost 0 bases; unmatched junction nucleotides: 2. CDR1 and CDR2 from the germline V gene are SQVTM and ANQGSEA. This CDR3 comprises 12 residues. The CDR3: CSGGTVNTEAFF. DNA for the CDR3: TGCAGCGGAGGGACAGTGAACACTGAAGCTTTCTTT.

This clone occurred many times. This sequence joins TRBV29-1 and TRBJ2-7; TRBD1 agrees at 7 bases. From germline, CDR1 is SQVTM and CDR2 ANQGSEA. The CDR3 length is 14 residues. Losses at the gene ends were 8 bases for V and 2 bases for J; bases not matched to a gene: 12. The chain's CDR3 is CSLRRGTDAYEQYF. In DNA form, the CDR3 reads TGCAGCCTAAGAAGGGGGACAGACGCCTACGAGCAGTACTTC.

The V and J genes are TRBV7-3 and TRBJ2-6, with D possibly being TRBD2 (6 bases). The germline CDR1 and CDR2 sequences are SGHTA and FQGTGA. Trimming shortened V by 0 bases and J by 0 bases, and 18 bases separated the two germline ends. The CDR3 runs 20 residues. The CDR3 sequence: CASSLTSGGIAHSGANVLTF. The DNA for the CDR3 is TGTGCCAGCAGCTTAACATCCGGAGGGATTGCCCACTCTGGGGCCAACGTCCTGACTTTC. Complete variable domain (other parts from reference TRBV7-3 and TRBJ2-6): GAGVSQTPSNKVTEKGKYVELRCDPISGHTALYWYRQSLGQGPEFLIYFQGTGAADDSGLPNDRFFAVRPEGSVSTLKIQRTERGDSAVYLCASSLTSGGIAHSGANVLTFGAGSRLTVL.